The T cell receptor beta chain under discussion was sequenced for a study of blood T cell repertoires in COVID-19. Overall study: T cells, B-cell-depleted T cells, or PBMCs provided the cDNA or gDNA that served as material.

The Seattle patients, enrolled during active infection, were followed longitudinally. The CDR3 is 14 residues long. The V gene lost 5 bases and the J gene lost 0 bases, with 11 bases spanning the gap. The germline gives CDR1 MDHEN, CDR2 SYDVKM. Per the authors' pipeline: By means of reference gene primer amplification, nucleated cell counts were estimated. Assay used: immunoSEQ multiplex PCR; TCRdb lists only in-frame clones, some missing. D and trimming were read from the DNA, whereas the V and J calls and clone size are those reported in that table. The sample holds some 310,000 clones, about nine tenths seen once.

This TCR came from a woman in her thirties with COVID-19, enrolled during active disease. The sequenced sample consisted of peripheral blood. V gene TRBV28 combines with J gene TRBJ2-7; D is perhaps TRBD1 (6 bases). This chain's CDR3 is CASSHKGHSYEQYF. CDR3 nucleotide sequence: TGTGCCAGCAGTCATAAGGGACACTCCTACGAGCAGTACTTC.